The source of this T cell receptor beta chain is a study of T cell responses to AZD1222 COVID-19 vaccine. The study, taken as a whole, reports: Once two AZD1222 doses were given, Spike-specific TCR breadth and depth went up. Targets within unmutated variant regions were reportedly found for nearly half of spike-specific TCRs. Baseline seropositivity occurred in only a handful of AZD1222 recipients.

Sequencing was performed with immunoSEQ multiplex PCR; in TCRdb, only in-frame clones are kept and a portion is missing. The table includes 170,000 or so clones, about nine tenths detected once. The germline gives CDR1 SGHTA, CDR2 FQGNSA. CDR3 length equals 15 residues. The V and J ends lost 5 bases and 2 bases, in that order; junction bases with no gene match: 6. Concerning this clone itself: Its antigen remains unknown.

V usage is TRBV7-2 and J usage is TRBJ2-7; 10 nucleotides agree with TRBD1. This TCR derives from an adult in good health. This material consisted of peripheral blood, taken on day 0 of AZD1222 vaccination. Here the CDR3 reads CASSVTGGIAYEQYF. CDR3 DNA: TGTGCCAGCAGCGTGACAGGGGGCATAGCCTACGAGCAGTACTTC.